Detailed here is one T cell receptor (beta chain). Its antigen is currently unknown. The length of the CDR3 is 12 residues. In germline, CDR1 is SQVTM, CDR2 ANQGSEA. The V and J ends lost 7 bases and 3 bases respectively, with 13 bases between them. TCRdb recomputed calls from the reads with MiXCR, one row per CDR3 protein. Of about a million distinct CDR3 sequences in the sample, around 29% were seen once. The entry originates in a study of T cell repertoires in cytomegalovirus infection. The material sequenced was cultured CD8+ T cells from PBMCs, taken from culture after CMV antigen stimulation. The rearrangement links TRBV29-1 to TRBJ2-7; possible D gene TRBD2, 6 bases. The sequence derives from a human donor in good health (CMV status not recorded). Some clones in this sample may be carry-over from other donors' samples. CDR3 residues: CSGTTGDYEQYF. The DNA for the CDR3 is TGCAGCGGTACAACGGGGGACTACGAGCAGTACTTC.